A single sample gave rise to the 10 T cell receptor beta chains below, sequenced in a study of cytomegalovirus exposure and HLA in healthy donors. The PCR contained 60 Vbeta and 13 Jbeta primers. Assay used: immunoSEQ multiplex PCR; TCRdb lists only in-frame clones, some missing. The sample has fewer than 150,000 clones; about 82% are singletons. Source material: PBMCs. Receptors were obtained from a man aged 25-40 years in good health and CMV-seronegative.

CDR3 sequence (DNA): TGTGCCAGCTCCCCGGCGGGAGGGCCCCACGAGCAGTACTTC. This translates into CASSPAGGPHEQYF. The chain is built from TRBV7-9 and TRBJ2-7; 9 bases match TRBD2. CDR1 is SEHNR and CDR2 is FQNEAQ in the germline V gene (reference sequence). The ends lost 8 bases at V and 5 bases at J; junction bases unmatched: 10. The CDR3 runs 14 residues.

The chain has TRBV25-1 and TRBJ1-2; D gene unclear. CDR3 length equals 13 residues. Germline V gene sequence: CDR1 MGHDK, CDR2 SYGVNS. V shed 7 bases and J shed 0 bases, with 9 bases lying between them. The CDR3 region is CASTGLPNYGYTF. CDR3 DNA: TGTGCCAGCACTGGACTCCCTAACTATGGCTACACCTTC.

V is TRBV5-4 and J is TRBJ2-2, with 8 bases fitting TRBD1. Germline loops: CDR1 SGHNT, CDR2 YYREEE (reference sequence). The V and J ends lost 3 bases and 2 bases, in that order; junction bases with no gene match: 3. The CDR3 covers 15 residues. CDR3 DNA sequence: TGTGCCAGCAGCTACGGACAGGGAAACACCGGGGAGCTGTTTTTT. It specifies CASSYGQGNTGELFF.

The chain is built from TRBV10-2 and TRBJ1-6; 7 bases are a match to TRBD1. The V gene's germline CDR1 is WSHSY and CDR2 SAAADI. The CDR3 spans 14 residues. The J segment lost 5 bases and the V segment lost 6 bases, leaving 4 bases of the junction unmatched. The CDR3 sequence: CASSRDSHNSPLHF. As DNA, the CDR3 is TGCGCCAGCAGCCGGGACAGCCATAATTCACCCCTCCACTTT.

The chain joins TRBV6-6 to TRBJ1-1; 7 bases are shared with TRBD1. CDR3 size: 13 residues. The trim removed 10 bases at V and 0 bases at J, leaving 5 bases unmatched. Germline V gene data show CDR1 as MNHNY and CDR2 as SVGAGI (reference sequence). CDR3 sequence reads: CAITTGMNTEAFF. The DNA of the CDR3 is TGTGCCATCACGACAGGGATGAACACTGAAGCTTTCTTT.

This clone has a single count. The CDR3 nucleotides are TGTGCCAGCAGCCTGAATGGGCGTGAAGCTTTCTTT. Its protein is CASSLNGREAFF. The chain couples TRBV7-9 to TRBJ1-1; D unresolved. V lost 5 bases to trimming and J lost 7 bases, with 11 bases between them. CDR1 SEHNR and CDR2 FQNEAQ come from the germline V gene (reference sequence). This CDR3 has 12 residues. The whole variable domain, filled in from reference TRBV7-9 and TRBJ1-1, reads DTGVSQNPRHKITKRGQNVTFRCDPISEHNRLYWYRQTLGQGPEFLTYFQNEAQLEKSRLLSDRFSAERPKGSFSTLEIQRTEQGDSAMYLCASSLNGREAFFGQGTRLTVV.

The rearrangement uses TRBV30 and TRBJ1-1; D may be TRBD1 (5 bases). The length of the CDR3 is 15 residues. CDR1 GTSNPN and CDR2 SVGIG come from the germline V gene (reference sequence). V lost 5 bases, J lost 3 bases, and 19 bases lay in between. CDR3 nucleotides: TGTGCCTGGGACAGTTTGGTTCGGGGGTACACTGAAGCTTTCTTT. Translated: CAWDSLVRGYTEAFF.

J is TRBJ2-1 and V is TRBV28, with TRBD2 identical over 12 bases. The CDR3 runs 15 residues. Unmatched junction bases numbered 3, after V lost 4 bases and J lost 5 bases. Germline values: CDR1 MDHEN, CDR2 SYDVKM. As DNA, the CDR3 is TGTGCCAGCAGTTGGACTAGCGGGGCAAACAATGAGCAGTTCTTC. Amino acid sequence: CASSWTSGANNEQFF. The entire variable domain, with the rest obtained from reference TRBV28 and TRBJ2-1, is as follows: DVKVTQSSRYLVKRTGEKVFLECVQDMDHENMFWYRQDPGLGLRLIYFSYDVKMKEKGDIPEGYSVSREKKERFSLILESASTNQTSMYLCASSWTSGANNEQFFGPGTRLTVL.

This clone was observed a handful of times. The CDR3 DNA is TGCGCCAGCAGCTTCGGGGACAGGGAGGTTGCGGACACTGAAGCTTTCTTT. Residues: CASSFGDREVADTEAFF. The rearrangement uses TRBV5-1 and TRBJ1-1; 9 bases map to TRBD1. Germline CDR1 is SGHRS and CDR2 is YFSETQ. Unmatched junction bases numbered 11, after V lost 2 bases and J lost 3 bases. The CDR3 contains 17 residues.

This CDR3 reads CASSFGTSWDEQFF. In DNA form, the CDR3 reads TGCGCCAGCAGCTTCGGGACTAGCTGGGATGAGCAGTTCTTC. This sequence joins TRBV5-1 and TRBJ2-1, with 9 bases lining up with TRBD2. CDR3 length: 14 amino acids. V shed 2 bases, J shed 8 bases, and the junction held 5 bases outside the gene matches. Germline CDR1 is SGHRS and CDR2 is YFSETQ.